These 16 T cell receptor beta chains share one sample of origin, sequenced in a study of tumor-infiltrating lymphocytes in primary liver carcinoma. Synthesis of TCR beta cDNA was carried out from about 540 ng total RNA with a constant-region primer. ARM-PCR was slightly modified, and three nested multiplex PCR rounds with it gave rise to the TCR beta libraries. TRBV1-TRBV30 forward primers and a C-beta reverse primer were used in the first two PCR rounds, which each ran for about 10 cycles. One entry per CDR3 protein, called by TCRdb with MiXCR from the multiplex PCR reads. The profile covers just over 300,000 distinct CDR3 sequences, with about three fifths appearing a single time and over 15% taken by the ten largest. Germline DNA was also extracted, with blood RNA taken from unsorted whole blood. Material: peripheral blood. The receptor source for this set is a woman aged 25 to 39 with primary liver carcinoma and hepatitis B virus infection.

This clonotype was observed a few times. The chain uses TRBV5-1 and TRBJ2-1; 12 bases agree with TRBD2. CDR1 is SGHRS and CDR2 is YFSETQ in the germline V gene. The J segment lost 3 bases and the V segment lost 0 bases, leaving 10 bases of the junction unmatched. CDR3 length: 19 amino acids. CDR3 residues: CASSLAELAGGPLYNEQFF. The CDR3 DNA follows: TGCGCCAGCAGCTTGGCCGAACTAGCGGGAGGACCACTCTACAATGAGCAGTTCTTC.

The rearrangement links TRBV6-2 or TRBV6-3 to TRBJ2-4; the D gene is possibly TRBD1 (7 bases). The CDR3 consists of 14 residues. V was cut by 5 bases and J by 7 bases, with 15 bases left in between. Germline loops: CDR1 MNHEY, CDR2 SVGEGT. CDR3 sequence (DNA): TGTGCCAGCAGTCCCCAGGGGGGTTCGAACATTCAGTACTTC. It translates to CASSPQGGSNIQYF.

Worth noting for this clonotype: It may be a read error: a sequence one base away is much more abundant. The chain is built from TRBV6-2 or TRBV6-3 and TRBJ2-7, with TRBD2 matching over 7 bases. From germline, CDR1 is MNHEY and CDR2 SVGEGT. The J segment lost 4 bases and the V segment lost 2 bases, leaving 8 bases of the junction unmatched. CDR3 length equals 15 residues. The CDR3 reads CASSYAGTTEYEQYF. The CDR3 DNA reads as TGTGCCAGCAGTTACGCCGGGACTACCGAGTACGAGCAGTACTTC.

The rearrangement uses TRBV5-6 and TRBJ2-3; 10 nucleotides agree with TRBD2. Per the germline V gene, CDR1 is SGHDT and CDR2 is YYEEEE. The V segment lost 4 bases and the J segment 14 bases; nucleotides outside the gene matches: 7. This CDR3 is built from 12 residues. The CDR3 DNA sequence: TGTGCCAGCAGCCATCCTAGCGGGAGTACGTATTTT. Translated, it gives CASSHPSGSTYF.

A remark on this clonotype: A much more abundant neighbour one base away suggests this may be a read error. The chain recombines TRBV4-3 with TRBJ2-5, with 9 bases lining up with TRBD2. The CDR3 contains 15 residues. J gave up 13 bases and V 0 bases, and 12 bases lay outside the gene matches. In germline, CDR1 is LGHNA, CDR2 YSLEER. CDR3 region: CASSQEVSGSGARYF. The DNA of the CDR3 is TGCGCCAGCAGCCAAGAGGTTAGCGGGAGCGGGGCCCGGTACTTC.

This clonotype was picked up many times. The chain combines TRBV11-2 with TRBJ2-5; D not certain. The CDR3 is 12 amino acids. Germline-derived CDR1 and CDR2 are SGHAT and FQNNGV. V was trimmed by 5 bases and J by 5 bases, leaving 9 bases between them. The CDR3 region has the DNA TGTGCCAGCAGCCACGAAGCGGAGACCCAGTACTTC. Its translation is CASSHEAETQYF.

There are a few counts of this clonotype. The chain combines TRBV7-9 with TRBJ2-7, with TRBD1 matching over 12 bases. The CDR3 runs 13 residues. CDR1 is SEHNR, CDR2 FQNEAQ, per germline (reference sequence). The V and J ends lost 7 bases and 6 bases, in that order; junction bases with no gene match: 4. As DNA, the CDR3 is TGTGCCAGCACGGGGACAGGGGGCCTCGAGCAGTACTTC. This translates into CASTGTGGLEQYF.

With respect to this clonotype: A much more abundant neighbour one base away suggests this may be a read error. The V and J genes are TRBV29-1 and TRBJ2-3; D is unresolved. Looked up from germline, CDR1 is SQVTM and CDR2 is ANQGSEA. CDR3 length: 14 residues. CDR3 sequence (DNA): TGCAGCGTACGAAGGGCAGCCAGCACAGATACGCAGTTTTTT. Protein product: CSVRRAASTDTQFF.

This clonotype has just a few counts. The chain has TRBV12-3 or TRBV12-4 and TRBJ1-1; TRBD1 aligns across 7 bases. The CDR3 contains 15 residues. With V trimmed by 6 bases and J by 0 bases, 7 bases remained unmatched. CDR3 in DNA: TGTGCCAGCAGCCCGCGAGGGGGCTTGAACACTGAAGCTTTCTTT. This codes for CASSPRGGLNTEAFF.

Concerning this clonotype: A read error is possible here, since a much larger clone lies one base away. The gene calls are TRBV4-2 and TRBJ2-7; 7 nucleotides align to TRBD2. Germline values: CDR1 LGHNA, CDR2 YNFKEQ. This CDR3 is 15 amino acids long. The CDR3: CVSSQTAGPTYEQYF. Written as DNA, the CDR3 is TGTGTCAGCAGCCAAACAGCGGGGCCTACCTACGAGCAGTACTTC.

This clonotype was seen ten or more times. The V and J genes are TRBV12-3 or TRBV12-4 and TRBJ2-7; the match to TRBD2 covers 7 bases. With V trimmed by 5 bases and J by 4 bases, 8 bases remained unmatched. The CDR3 spans 14 residues. The CDR3 spells CASSHRLAGYEQYF. The CDR3 DNA reads TGTGCCAGCAGTCACAGACTAGCAGGATACGAGCAGTACTTC.

In the case of this clonotype: A read error may be the cause here, since a much bigger clone is one base away. The rearrangement links TRBV29-1 to TRBJ2-1; 8 nucleotides agree with TRBD2. This CDR3 region has 14 residues. Germline CDR1 SQVTM, CDR2 ANQGSEA. CDR3 loop: CSVAGTRINNVQFF. CDR3 nucleotides: TGCAGCGTTGCCGGGACTAGGATTAACAATGTGCAGTTCTTC.

This clonotype occurred once. At one end the junction does not follow the germline gene, possibly because of a read error. The V and J genes are TRBV13 and TRBJ2-1; 8 nucleotides align to TRBD1. CDR3 length: 14 amino acids. Germline CDR1 is PRHDT and CDR2 is FYEKMQ (reference sequence). CDR3 sequence (DNA): TGTGACAGCAACGACAGGGGAAGCTACAATGGGCAGTTCTTC. This translates into CDSNDRGSYNGQFF. Full variable domain (outside the CDR3, taken from reference TRBV13 and TRBJ2-1): AAGVIQSPRHLIKEKRETATLKCYPIPRHDTVYWYQQGPGQDPQFLISFYEKMQSDKGSIPDRFSAQQFSDYHSELNMSSLELGDSALYFCDSNDRGSYNGQFFGPGTRLTVL.

Regarding this clonotype: This may be a read error: a much more frequent sequence differs by one nucleotide. The chain has TRBV28 and TRBJ2-7; 7 bases match TRBD1. CDR3 size: 13 residues. The V segment lost 5 bases and the J segment 5 bases; nucleotides outside the gene matches: 6. CDR1 is MDHEN, CDR2 SYDVKM, per germline. The CDR3 loop is CASSLTQGHEQYF. For the CDR3, the DNA is TGTGCCAGCAGTCTAACACAGGGGCACGAGCAGTACTTC.

The table lists this clonotype with a few counts. This chain connects TRBV4-3 to TRBJ2-7; TRBD2 aligns across 8 bases. Germline CDR1 LGHNA, CDR2 YSLEER. This CDR3 region has 14 residues. The ends lost 4 bases at V and 4 bases at J; junction bases unmatched: 6. This CDR3 reads CASSLQTSGYEQYF. CDR3 DNA sequence: TGCGCCAGCAGCCTCCAAACTAGCGGATACGAGCAGTACTTC.

This clonotype was detected only a few times. V and J are TRBV13 and TRBJ2-2; D is perhaps TRBD1 (6 bases). The CDR3 totals 16 residues. Trimming stripped 0 bases from V and 5 bases from J, with 13 bases between. Germline values: CDR1 PRHDT, CDR2 FYEKMQ (reference sequence). In DNA, the CDR3 is TGTGCCAGCAGCTTAGGACAGGGCTATCGGACCGGGGAGCTGTTTTTT. This encodes CASSLGQGYRTGELFF.